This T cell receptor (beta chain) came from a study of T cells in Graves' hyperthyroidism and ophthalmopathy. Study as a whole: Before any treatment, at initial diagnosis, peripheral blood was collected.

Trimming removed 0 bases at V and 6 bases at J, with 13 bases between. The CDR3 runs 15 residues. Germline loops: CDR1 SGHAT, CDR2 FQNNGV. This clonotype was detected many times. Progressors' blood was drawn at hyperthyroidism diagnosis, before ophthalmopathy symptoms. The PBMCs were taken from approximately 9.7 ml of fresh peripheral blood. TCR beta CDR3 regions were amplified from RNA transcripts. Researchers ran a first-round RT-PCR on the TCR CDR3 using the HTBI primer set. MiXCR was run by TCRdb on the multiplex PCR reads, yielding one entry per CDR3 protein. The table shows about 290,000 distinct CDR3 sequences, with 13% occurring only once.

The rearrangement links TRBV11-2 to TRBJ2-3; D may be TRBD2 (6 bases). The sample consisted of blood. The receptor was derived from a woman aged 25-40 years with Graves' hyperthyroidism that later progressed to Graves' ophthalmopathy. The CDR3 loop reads CASSLEGGRADTQYF. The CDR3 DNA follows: TGTGCCAGCAGCTTAGAGGGGGGACGGGCGGATACGCAGTATTTT.